This T cell receptor beta chain originates from a study of monozygotic twins with inflammatory bowel disease. The CDR3 has 12 amino acids. Germline CDR1 and CDR2: DFQATT and SNEGSKA (reference sequence). Addition of UMIs with a 6-nucleotide sample barcode was achieved by template switching. Following a re-call of the 5' RACE reads, TCRdb has one entry per CDR3 protein and lacks DNA. The sample table includes 200,000 to 250,000 distinct CDR3 sequences. Staff drew a roughly 2.5 ml blood sample from each donor. The chain uses TRBV20-1 and TRBJ2-7. The clonotype was recovered from a human donor with ulcerative colitis or Crohn's disease, or a healthy co-twin of an affected twin (not recorded which). The sequenced sample consisted of blood. This CDR3 reads CSARDLAIEQYF.